Each of the 6 T cell receptor beta chains below was sequenced from the same sample in a study of T cell repertoires in cytomegalovirus infection. One entry per CDR3 protein, called by TCRdb with MiXCR from the reads. In the table there are nearly 650,000 distinct CDR3 sequences, roughly a quarter of which are singletons. The specimen was CD8+ T cells from PBMCs. All receptors derive from a human donor in good health (CMV status not recorded). Some clones in this sample may be carry-over from other donors' samples.

This clonotype was counted ten times or more. The chain recombines TRBV7-9 with TRBJ2-3, with D unclear. CDR1 is SEHNR, CDR2 FQNEAQ, per germline (reference sequence). V lost 0 bases, J lost 5 bases, and 9 bases lay in between. CDR3 length: 14 residues. The CDR3 DNA reads as TGTGCCAGCAGCTTAGCCGCTCACGGAGATACGCAGTATTTT. It translates to CASSLAAHGDTQYF.

This clonotype has ten or more counts. The chain links TRBV12-3 or TRBV12-4 to TRBJ2-7, with D uncertain. The CDR3 covers 11 residues. V was pared by 5 bases and J by 5 bases, with 7 bases between. This CDR3 is CASSHGDEQYF. In nucleotides, the CDR3 is TGTGCCAGCAGTCATGGGGACGAGCAGTACTTC.

This clonotype occurred many times. The chain recombines TRBV12-3 or TRBV12-4 with TRBJ2-7; D possibly corresponds to TRBD1 (5 bases). V lost 6 bases to trimming and J lost 5 bases, with 14 bases between them. This CDR3 is built from 13 residues. The CDR3 sequence is CASSAGSWNEQYV. In DNA, the CDR3 is TGTGCCAGCAGCGCAGGGTCGTGGAACGAGCAGTACGTC.

The sample holds many counts of this clonotype. CDR3 DNA sequence: TGTGCCAGCAGCTCACGGGGGATCGGAGCGGGCTACACCTTC. Protein sequence: CASSSRGIGAGYTF. The rearrangement uses TRBV7-6 and TRBJ1-2; D is possibly TRBD1 (5 bases). Germline CDR1 SGHVS, CDR2 FNYEAQ. The ends were cut back, 4 bases at V and 8 bases at J, with 17 bases in the middle. This CDR3 is built from 14 residues.

The table lists this clonotype with a few counts. The rearrangement joins TRBV7-6 to TRBJ2-7; tentative D call: TRBD1 (6 bases). Germline V gene data show CDR1 as SGHVS and CDR2 as FNYEAQ. The length of the CDR3 is 14 residues. The ends were cut back, 5 bases at V and 0 bases at J, with 11 bases in the middle. CDR3 in DNA: TGTGCCAGCAGCAACCGGGACAACTCCTACGAGCAGTACTTC. This translates into CASSNRDNSYEQYF.

This clonotype was observed at least ten times. V is TRBV25-1 and J is TRBJ2-3; 11 nucleotides line up with TRBD1. Per germline, CDR1 MGHDK and CDR2 SYGVNS. With 3 bases clipped from V and 8 bases from J, the junction kept 13 bases outside the gene matches. The CDR3 runs to 17 residues. Written as DNA, the CDR3 is TGTGCCAGCAGTGACCGGGGACAGGGGGGGCCGGTGGGTACGCAGTATTTT. Translated: CASSDRGQGGPVGTQYF.